What follows describes a single T cell receptor beta chain. Its target is not known. This CDR3 is 15 amino acids long. Between the trimmed V and J ends, which lost 1 base and 4 bases, there was a span of 14 bases. Germline-derived CDR1 and CDR2 are MNHNS and SASEGT. Profiling relied on immunoSEQ multiplex PCR, and the TCRdb table lists in-frame clones only, not all of them. The profile covers about 69,000 clones, with around 90% appearing a single time and about 2.7% taken by the ten largest. This specimen belongs to a study of OX40 agonist ivuxolimab in advanced cancers. Study information: Patients were dosed with the agonistic anti-OX40 (CD134) antibody ivuxolimab. Study-level points and caveats: Among the least clonally expanded were partial responders at 0.1-3.0 mg/kg.

The source is an adult with an advanced solid tumor such as melanoma, head and neck, liver or kidney cancer. The V call is TRBV6-1, the J call TRBJ2-7, with D perhaps matching TRBD2 (5 bases). The sequences come from CD4+ or CD8+ T cells sorted from blood, collected in a trial of the OX40 agonist ivuxolimab. The CDR3 region has the DNA TGTGCCAGCAGTGAAGTGGAGGTGACGGGATACGAGCAGTACTTC. Translation gives CASSEVEVTGYEQYF.